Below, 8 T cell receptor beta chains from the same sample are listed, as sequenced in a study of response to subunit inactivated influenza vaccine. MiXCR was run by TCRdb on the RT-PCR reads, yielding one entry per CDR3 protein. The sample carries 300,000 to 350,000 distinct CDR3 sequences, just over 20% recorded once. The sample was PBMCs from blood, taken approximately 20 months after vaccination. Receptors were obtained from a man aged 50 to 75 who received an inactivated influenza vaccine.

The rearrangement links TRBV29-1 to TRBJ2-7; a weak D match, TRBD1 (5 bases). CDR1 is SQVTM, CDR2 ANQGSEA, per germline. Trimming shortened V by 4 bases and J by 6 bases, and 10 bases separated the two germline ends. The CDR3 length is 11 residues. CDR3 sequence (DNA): TGCAGCGTTGGGGTAGGGGCCGAGCAGTACTTC. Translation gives CSVGVGAEQYF.

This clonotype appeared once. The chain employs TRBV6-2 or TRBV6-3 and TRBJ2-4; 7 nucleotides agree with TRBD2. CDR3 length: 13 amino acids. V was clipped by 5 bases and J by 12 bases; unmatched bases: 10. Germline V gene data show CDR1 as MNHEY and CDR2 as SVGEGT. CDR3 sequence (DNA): TGTGCCAGCAGTCCCAGCGGGGCTCCGGATCAGTACTTC. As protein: CASSPSGAPDQYF.

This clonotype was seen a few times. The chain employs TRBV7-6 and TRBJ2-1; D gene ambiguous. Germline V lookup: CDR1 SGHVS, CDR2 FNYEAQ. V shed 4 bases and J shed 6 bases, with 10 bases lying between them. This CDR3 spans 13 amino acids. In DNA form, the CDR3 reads TGTGCCAGCAGCTACATTATTGGCAATGAGCAGTTCTTC. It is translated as CASSYIIGNEQFF.

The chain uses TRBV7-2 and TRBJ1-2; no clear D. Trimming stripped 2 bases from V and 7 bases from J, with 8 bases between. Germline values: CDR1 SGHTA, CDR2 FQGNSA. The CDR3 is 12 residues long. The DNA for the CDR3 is TGTGCCAGCAGCTTACGGGCGGGTGGCTACACCTTC. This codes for CASSLRAGGYTF.

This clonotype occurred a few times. The CDR3 region is CASSWGQGPNQPQHF. CDR3 nucleotide sequence: TGTGCCAGCAGTTGGGGACAGGGACCCAATCAGCCCCAGCATTTT. V gene TRBV6-2 or TRBV6-3 combines with J gene TRBJ1-5, with TRBD1 identical over 9 bases. The CDR3 length is 15 residues. Germline CDR1 and CDR2: MNHEY and SVGEGT. V shed 4 bases and J 3 bases; nucleotides not matched to a gene: 4.

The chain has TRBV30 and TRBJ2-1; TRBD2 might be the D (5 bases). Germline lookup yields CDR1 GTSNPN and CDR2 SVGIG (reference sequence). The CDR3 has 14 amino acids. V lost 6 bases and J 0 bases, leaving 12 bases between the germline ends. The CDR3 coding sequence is TGTGCCTGTACCGTAGGGAGCTCCTACAATGAGCAGTTCTTC. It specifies CACTVGSSYNEQFF.

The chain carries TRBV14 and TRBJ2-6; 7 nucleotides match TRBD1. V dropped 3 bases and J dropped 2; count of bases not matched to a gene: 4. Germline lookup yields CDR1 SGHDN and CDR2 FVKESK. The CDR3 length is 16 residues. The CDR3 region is CASSHLTGTGANVLTF. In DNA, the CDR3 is TGTGCCAGCAGCCACCTGACAGGGACTGGGGCCAACGTCCTGACTTTC.

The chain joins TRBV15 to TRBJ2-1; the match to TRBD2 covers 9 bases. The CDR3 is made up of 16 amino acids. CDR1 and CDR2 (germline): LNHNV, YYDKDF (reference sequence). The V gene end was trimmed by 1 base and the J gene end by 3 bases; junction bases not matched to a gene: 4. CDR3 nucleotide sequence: TGTGCCACCAGCAGAGGGGGAGCGGGAGGCTACAATGAGCAGTTCTTC. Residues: CATSRGGAGGYNEQFF.